This TCR beta chain was sequenced for a study of early stage breast cancer tumors. Repertoires were generated with immunoSEQ multiplex PCR, while TCRdb's copy carries only in-frame clones and drops some. Among about 51,000 clones listed, around 80% were seen once. The sequence was collected from a person between 35 and 49 years old with breast cancer. Sequencing was performed on blood.

DNA of the CDR3: TGTGCCAGCAGTGTGAGCGGGGGGCTCCAAGAGACCCAGTACTTC. Amino acids: CASSVSGGLQETQYF. This chain links TRBV6-1 with TRBJ2-5; TRBD2 aligns across 9 bases. The CDR3 covers 15 residues. The germline V gene encodes CDR1 MNHNS and CDR2 SASEGT. With 4 bases clipped from V and 1 base from J, the junction kept 4 bases outside the gene matches.